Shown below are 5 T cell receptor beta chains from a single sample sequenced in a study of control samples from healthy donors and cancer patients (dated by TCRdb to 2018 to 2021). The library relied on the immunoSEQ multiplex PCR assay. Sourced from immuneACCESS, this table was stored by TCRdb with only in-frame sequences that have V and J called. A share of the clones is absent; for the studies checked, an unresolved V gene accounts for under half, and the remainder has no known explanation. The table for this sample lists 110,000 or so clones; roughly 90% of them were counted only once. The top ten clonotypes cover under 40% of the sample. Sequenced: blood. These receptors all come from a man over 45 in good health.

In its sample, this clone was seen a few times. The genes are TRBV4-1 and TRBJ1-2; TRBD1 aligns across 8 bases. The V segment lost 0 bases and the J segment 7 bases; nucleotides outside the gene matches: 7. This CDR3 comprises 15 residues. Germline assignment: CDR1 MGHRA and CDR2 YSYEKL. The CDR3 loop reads CASSQDGRGQAGYTF. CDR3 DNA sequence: TGCGCCAGCAGCCAAGATGGCAGGGGGCAAGCTGGCTACACCTTC.

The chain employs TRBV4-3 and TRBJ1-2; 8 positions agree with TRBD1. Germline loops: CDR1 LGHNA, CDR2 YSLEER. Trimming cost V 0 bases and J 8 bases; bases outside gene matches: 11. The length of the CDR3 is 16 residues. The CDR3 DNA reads TGCGCCAGCAGCCAAGATGTAAGGAACAGGGGGGAAGGCTACACCTTC. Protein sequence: CASSQDVRNRGEGYTF.

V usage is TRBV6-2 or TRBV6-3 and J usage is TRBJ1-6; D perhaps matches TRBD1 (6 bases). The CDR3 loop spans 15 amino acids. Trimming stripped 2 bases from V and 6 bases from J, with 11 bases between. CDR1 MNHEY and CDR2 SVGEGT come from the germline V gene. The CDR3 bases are TGTGCCAGCAGTTACACGGGACATATTAATTCACCCCTCCACTTT. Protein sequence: CASSYTGHINSPLHF.

CDR3 protein: CASSRTSGGAAEETQYF. The CDR3 nucleotides are TGTGCCAGTAGTCGGACTAGCGGGGGGGCCGCCGAAGAGACCCAGTACTTC. The chain joins TRBV19 to TRBJ2-5; 15 bases agree with TRBD2. CDR1 is LNHDA, CDR2 SQIVND, per germline (reference sequence). Trimming at V came to 5 bases and at J to 3 bases, leaving 7 bases not matched to a gene. The CDR3 is 17 amino acids.

The CDR3 DNA reads TGTGCCAGTAGTGAATCAGGGGTCTATGGCTACACCTTC. Translating gives CASSESGVYGYTF. The chain links TRBV19 to TRBJ1-2; tentative D call: TRBD1 (6 bases). V lost 5 bases and J lost 4, with 11 bases in between. The CDR3 is made up of 13 amino acids. Germline CDR1 reads LNHDA; CDR2 reads SQIVND (reference sequence).